This entry lists 15 T cell receptor beta chains sequenced from one sample in a study of post-analysis software for immune sequencing data. Each TCR beta cDNA library carried unique molecular identifiers. TCRdb used MiXCR to reprocess the PCR reads, holding one entry per CDR3 protein. The sample has 550,000 to 700,000 distinct CDR3 sequences, around 47% seen once. Their antigens are not known. Study-level results: Relative to controls, patients had 4 or 5 TRBV segments at higher frequency, with TRBV5-6, TRBV5-1 and TRBV20-1 among these.

Specimen: blood. All receptors come from a girl aged 10 to 17 with multiple sclerosis.

The chain recombines TRBV20-1 with TRBJ2-1; the match to TRBD1 covers 7 bases. The CDR3 totals 14 residues. The V segment lost 1 base and the J segment 9 bases; nucleotides outside the gene matches: 9. Germline CDR1 is DFQATT and CDR2 is SNEGSKA (reference sequence). The DNA of the CDR3 is TGCAGTGCTAGAGTGGGGACAGTGAATGGTGAGCAGTTCTTC. This translates into CSARVGTVNGEQFF.

V gene TRBV7-2 combines with J gene TRBJ1-5; 9 positions agree with TRBD1. Germline CDR1 and CDR2: SGHTA and FQGNSA. The CDR3 totals 14 residues. Trimming removed 7 bases from V and 6 bases from J; junction bases left unmatched: 7. The CDR3 region has the DNA TGTGCCAGCACCTGGACAGGGGCCTTTCAGCCCCAGCATTTT. This encodes CASTWTGAFQPQHF.

This chain connects TRBV12-3 or TRBV12-4 to TRBJ2-7; D is unresolved. V dropped 7 bases and J dropped 12 bases, with 16 bases sitting between them. This CDR3 region has 11 residues. Here the CDR3 DNA reads TGTGCCAGCACCTCCTGGCAGAAGCGGTACTTC. Protein product: CASTSWQKRYF.

As regards this clonotype: A much larger clone lies a single base off, so this may be a read error. The rearrangement uses TRBV4-1 and TRBJ2-7, with D possibly matching TRBD2 (6 bases). CDR1 is MGHRA and CDR2 is YSYEKL in the germline V gene. With 5 bases removed from V and 7 bases from J, the gap between germline ends came to 27 bases. The CDR3 has 17 residues. This CDR3 reads CASSDISESGSRGEQYF. The CDR3 DNA sequence: TGCGCCAGCAGCGATATTAGCGAGAGCGGATCACGGGGGGAGCAGTACTTC.

The count of this clonotype is one. J is TRBJ2-7 and V is TRBV12-3 or TRBV12-4, with TRBD2 as a possible D gene (6 bases). The CDR3 extends over 12 amino acids. V gave up 4 bases and J gave up 4 bases, with 8 bases separating them. The CDR3 here is CASSWEAYEQYF. The CDR3 DNA reads as TGTGCCAGCAGTTGGGAGGCGTACGAGCAGTACTTC.

The gene calls are TRBV7-9 and TRBJ2-7; D is unclear. This CDR3 region has 14 residues. V was pared by 2 bases and J by 0 bases, with 8 bases between. Germline lookup yields CDR1 SEHNR and CDR2 FQNEAQ (reference sequence). The CDR3 protein is CASSLSVSSYEQYF. The CDR3 coding sequence is TGTGCCAGCAGCTTATCGGTGTCCTCCTACGAGCAGTACTTC. Full variable domain (outside the CDR3, taken from reference TRBV7-9 and TRBJ2-7): DTGVSQNPRHKITKRGQNVTFRCDPISEHNRLYWYRQTLGQGPEFLTYFQNEAQLEKSRLLSDRFSAERPKGSFSTLEIQRTEQGDSAMYLCASSLSVSSYEQYFGPGTRLTVT.

The chain employs TRBV21-1 and TRBJ2-5; the table gives TRBD2 as D, unverified against the DNA. TRBV21-1 is a pseudogene locus. The CDR3 runs to 14 residues. The CDR3 DNA follows: TGTGCCACTAGTGGCGGGGTATGTTTCCACGGGCAGTACTTC. The encoded protein is CATSGGVCFHGQYF.

The CDR3 DNA reads as TGTGCCAGCAGTTTAAATACCGGGAGCACAGATACGCAGTATTTT. It yields the protein CASSLNTGSTDTQYF. This chain joins TRBV12-3 or TRBV12-4 and TRBJ2-3; D uncertain. With 2 bases removed from V and 0 bases from J, the gap between germline ends came to 9 bases. The CDR3 spans 15 residues.

This clonotype was counted between two and nine times. The chain combines TRBV29-1 with TRBJ2-5; D is undetermined. The V end was cut by 1 base, the J end by 0 bases, with 6 bases between. The germline CDR1 and CDR2 sequences are SQVTM and ANQGSEA. The CDR3 runs to 13 residues. CDR3 nucleotides: TGCAGCGTTGAAGTGGGGTACCAAGAGACCCAGTACTTC. Its protein is CSVEVGYQETQYF.

This clonotype was picked up many times. The genes are TRBV12-3 or TRBV12-4 and TRBJ2-5; 10 bases match TRBD1. The CDR3 has 16 amino acids. J was trimmed by 11 bases and V by 5 bases; bases with no gene match: 17. CDR3 nucleotide sequence: TGTGCCAGCAGTCGACATGCCGGGACAGGGGTATTGGAGCAGTACTTC. Its translation is CASSRHAGTGVLEQYF.

This clonotype was counted between two and nine times. CDR3 region: CSARDLLGIAEKLFF. In DNA form, the CDR3 reads TGCAGTGCTAGAGATTTACTGGGGATTGCTGAAAAACTGTTTTTT. The chain has TRBV20-1 and TRBJ1-4; D call uncertain. Germline CDR1 is DFQATT and CDR2 is SNEGSKA (reference sequence). This CDR3 comprises 15 residues. The V and J ends lost 0 bases and 7 bases respectively, with 15 bases between them.

This clonotype was recorded a few times. The chain combines TRBV30 with TRBJ2-7; D ambiguous. The CDR3 consists of 13 residues. V was clipped by 2 bases and J by 6 bases, with 14 bases between them. The germline CDR1 and CDR2 sequences are GTSNPN and SVGIG (reference sequence). This CDR3 is CAWSFLQVGEQYF. In DNA, the CDR3 is TGTGCCTGGAGTTTCCTGCAGGTGGGCGAGCAGTACTTC. The full variable domain, with the rest looked up from reference TRBV30 and TRBJ2-7, is SQTIHQWPATLVQPVGSPLSLECTVEGTSNPNLYWYRQAAGRGLQLLFYSVGIGQISSEVPQNLSASRPQDRQFILSSKKLLLSDSGFYLCAWSFLQVGEQYFGPGTRLTVT.

This clonotype was counted a few times. The chain joins TRBV20-1 to TRBJ2-7; tentative D call: TRBD2 (5 bases). The J call is doubtful: the DNA matches TRBJ2-5 better. The CDR3 sequence is 12 residues long. The germline CDR1 and CDR2 sequences are DFQATT and SNEGSKA (reference sequence). The CDR3 protein is CSANGNSGTQYF. DNA for the CDR3: TGCAGTGCTAACGGGAACTCGGGGACCCAGTACTTC.

The rearrangement links TRBV24-1 to TRBJ2-7, with 10 bases lining up with TRBD2. This CDR3 comprises 14 residues. CDR1 and CDR2 from the germline V gene are KGHDR and SFDVKD. J lost 5 bases, V lost 5 bases, and 5 bases had no gene match. In DNA form, the CDR3 reads TGTGCCACCAGTGCAAGCGGGAGGGCCCACGAGCAGTACTTC. Translating it yields CATSASGRAHEQYF.

This clonotype has only a few counts. The chain uses TRBV12-3 or TRBV12-4 and TRBJ2-5, with D unclear. The CDR3 extends over 14 amino acids. V lost 2 bases to trimming and J lost 1 base, with 8 bases between them. CDR3 in amino acids: CASSLILAQETQYF. The DNA of the CDR3 is TGTGCCAGCAGTTTAATTCTTGCCCAAGAGACCCAGTACTTC.